These 14 T cell receptor beta chains were all obtained from the same sample, sequenced in a study of blood T cell repertoires in COVID-19. Produced via immunoSEQ multiplex PCR; TCRdb's table is partial and in-frame only. The table includes about 140,000 clones, approximately 88% detected once. Sample: PBMCs or T cells enriched from blood (not recorded which). All receptors come from a man aged 65-85 years who had been exposed to COVID-19.

This clone occurred once. The chain uses TRBV5-6 and TRBJ2-3; TRBD2 matches 10 bases. From germline, CDR1 is SGHDT and CDR2 YYEEEE. The CDR3 is 16 residues long. V lost 9 bases, J lost 3 bases, and 13 bases stayed unmatched. CDR3 in amino acids: CATAPSGSGRTDTQYF. The CDR3 bases are TGTGCCACCGCCCCTAGTGGTAGCGGGAGGACAGATACGCAGTATTTT.

This clone was counted only a few times. Within the sample, other DNA sequences also encode this same CDR3. The gene calls are TRBV10-1 and TRBJ2-1, with a possible D match to TRBD2 (6 bases). Germline V lookup: CDR1 WNHNN, CDR2 SYGVQD (reference sequence). The CDR3 length is 14 residues. V lost 8 bases, J lost 7 bases, and 18 bases lay in between. The CDR3 here is CASRRDSLSNEQFF. The CDR3 coding sequence is TGCGCCAGCCGGCGGGACTCCCTCTCTAATGAGCAGTTCTTC.

CDR3 sequence reads: CASSYGQGEDTQYF. The CDR3 region has the DNA TGTGCCAGCAGCTACGGACAGGGTGAAGATACGCAGTATTTT. The chain carries TRBV9 and TRBJ2-3, with 8 bases aligning to TRBD1. The CDR3 is 14 amino acids. V dropped 4 bases and J dropped 5; count of bases not matched to a gene: 6. CDR1 is SGDLS and CDR2 is YYNGEE in the germline V gene.

This chain uses TRBV18 with TRBJ2-5; D is unclear. Trimming took off 4 bases at V and 3 bases at J, with 9 bases between the two ends. The CDR3 covers 13 residues. Germline CDR1 is KGHSH and CDR2 is LQKENI. CDR3 sequence: CASSREEEETQYF. DNA for the CDR3: TGTGCCAGCTCACGCGAGGAAGAAGAGACCCAGTACTTC.

The chain carries TRBV29-1 and TRBJ1-1; D remains ambiguous. The V end was cut by 6 bases, the J end by 1 base, with 12 bases between. Germline V gene data show CDR1 as SQVTM and CDR2 as ANQGSEA. There are 13 residues in the CDR3. The CDR3 bases are TGCAGCGTCGATGACGGGAGGAACACTGAAGCTTTCTTT. Its protein product is CSVDDGRNTEAFF. Complete variable domain (other parts from reference TRBV29-1 and TRBJ1-1): SAVISQKPSRDICQRGTSLTIQCQVDSQVTMMFWYRQQPGQSLTLIATANQGSEATYESGFVIDKFPISRPNLTFSTLTVSNMSPEDSSIYLCSVDDGRNTEAFFGQGTRLTVV.

The rearrangement joins TRBV7-3 to TRBJ2-3, with 8 bases fitting TRBD2. The germline V gene encodes CDR1 SGHTA and CDR2 FQGTGA. This CDR3 spans 18 amino acids. With V trimmed by 5 bases and J by 2 bases, 15 bases remained unmatched. CDR3 DNA sequence: TGTGCCAGCAGCCCGACTCCCCTCGCGGGGGGCCTCACAGATACGCAGTATTTT. This encodes CASSPTPLAGGLTDTQYF.

In its sample, this clone was seen once. The V call is TRBV19, the J call TRBJ2-3; 7 nucleotides match TRBD2. This CDR3 has 14 amino acids. The trim removed 5 bases at V and 2 bases at J, leaving 4 bases unmatched. The germline V gene has CDR1 LNHDA and CDR2 SQIVND (reference sequence). This chain's CDR3 is CASSSTSVTDTQYF. In nucleotides, the CDR3 is TGTGCCAGTAGTTCCACTAGCGTCACAGATACGCAGTATTTT.

This sequence joins TRBV19 and TRBJ1-2; possible D gene TRBD1, 5 bases. This CDR3 is 14 amino acids long. V was pared by 9 bases and J by 8 bases, with 22 bases between. Germline V gene sequence: CDR1 LNHDA, CDR2 SQIVND (reference sequence). CDR3 region: CASRVIVWEGGYTF. In DNA form, the CDR3 reads TGTGCCAGCAGGGTGATTGTCTGGGAAGGCGGCTACACCTTC.

The V call is TRBV7-6, the J call TRBJ2-2, with 8 bases aligning to TRBD2. The CDR3 runs to 15 residues. Germline assignment: CDR1 SGHVS and CDR2 FNYEAQ. V lost 4 bases and J lost 3; bases outside the gene matches: 4. CDR3 in amino acids: CASSSIAGYTGELFF. Written as DNA, the CDR3 is TGTGCCAGCAGCTCGATAGCGGGGTACACCGGGGAGCTGTTTTTT.

V gene TRBV19 combines with J gene TRBJ2-7; D is perhaps TRBD2 (5 bases). Germline V gene lookup returns CDR1 LNHDA and CDR2 SQIVND (reference sequence). Trimming took off 3 bases at V and 2 bases at J, with 11 bases between the two ends. The CDR3 loop spans 14 amino acids. CDR3 bases: TGTGCCAGTAGTATTGGAGGCAGAACCTACGAGCAGTACTTC. Translation: CASSIGGRTYEQYF.

The chain carries TRBV28 and TRBJ1-1, with a possible D match to TRBD1 (6 bases). V was pared by 4 bases and J by 3 bases, with 15 bases between. Germline CDR1 and CDR2: MDHEN and SYDVKM. The CDR3 loop spans 15 amino acids. DNA of the CDR3: TGTGCCAGCAGTTCAAGGACAGTTGGGTACACTGAAGCTTTCTTT. Translating gives CASSSRTVGYTEAFF.

This clone was detected once. The chain employs TRBV6-5 and TRBJ2-2, with TRBD2 as a possible D gene (5 bases). V was trimmed by 6 bases and J by 3 bases, leaving 14 bases between them. Germline CDR1 is MNHEY and CDR2 is SVGAGI. The CDR3 consists of 15 residues. CDR3: CASRRRDFDTGELFF. CDR3 DNA sequence: TGTGCCAGCAGACGCCGGGATTTCGACACCGGGGAGCTGTTTTTT.

The genes are TRBV29-1 and TRBJ1-2, with TRBD1 matching over 9 bases. From germline, CDR1 is SQVTM and CDR2 ANQGSEA. The CDR3 is 12 amino acids. V dropped 4 bases and J dropped 5; count of bases not matched to a gene: 2. DNA for the CDR3: TGCAGCGTTGGGGACAGGGAGTATGGCTACACCTTC. This sequence encodes CSVGDREYGYTF.

This chain uses TRBV5-1 with TRBJ2-1; 8 bases fit TRBD1. CDR1 and CDR2 (germline): SGHRS, YFSETQ. CDR3 length equals 16 residues. V dropped 1 base and J dropped 7; count of bases not matched to a gene: 10. The CDR3 loop reads CASSLLGQEMSNEQFF. CDR3 coding DNA: TGCGCCAGCAGCTTGTTGGGACAGGAGATGTCGAATGAGCAGTTCTTC.